The rows below give T cell receptor beta chains drawn from one sample of a study of blood T cell repertoires in COVID-19. Clones were sequenced by immunoSEQ multiplex PCR, and TCRdb holds only the in-frame ones, with some missing. This table has about 280,000 clones, around 84% appearing once. Sequencing was carried out using PBMCs or T cells enriched from blood (not recorded which). The receptor source for this set is a woman in her fifties or sixties who had recovered from COVID-19. Both conserved end residues are part of each CDR3. The order of the fields is J gene, V gene, clone size, D gene, CDR3 DNA, CDR3 protein. A D gene is named only where the DNA matches it firmly. Some rows have no size entry. The others give once, few or many, or a class for an expanded clone.

J gene: TRBJ1-1; V gene: TRBV7-9; clone size: once; D gene: NA; CDR3 DNA: TGTGCCAGCAGCTTTGGGGGCAGCACTGAAGCTTTCTTT; CDR3 protein: CASSFGGSTEAFF
J gene: TRBJ1-5; V gene: TRBV28; clone size: NA; D gene: NA; CDR3 DNA: TGTGCCAGCATCGGACACCATGGGGGTGCGGGGCAGCCCCAGCATTTT; CDR3 protein: CASIGHHGGAGQPQHF
J gene: TRBJ2-1; V gene: TRBV2; clone size: NA; D gene: NA; CDR3 DNA: TGTGCCAGCAGACTAGTTAGCTCCTACAATGAGCAGTTCTTC; CDR3 protein: CASRLVSSYNEQFF
J gene: TRBJ2-7; V gene: TRBV10-2; clone size: NA; D gene: TRBD1; CDR3 DNA: TGCGCCAGCAGGGGACAGGGAGGGGGCGAGCAGTACTTC; CDR3 protein: CASRGQGGGEQYF
J gene: TRBJ1-1; V gene: TRBV23-1; clone size: NA; D gene: NA; CDR3 DNA: TGCGCCAGCACGCGTCAAGCTTTCTTT; CDR3 protein: CASTRQAFF
J gene: TRBJ2-2; V gene: TRBV6-5; clone size: NA; D gene: NA; CDR3 DNA: TGTGCCAGCAGTTACTCGTACCGGGATATCGACGGGGAGCTGTTTTTT; CDR3 protein: CASSYSYRDIDGELFF
J gene: TRBJ2-1; V gene: TRBV4-3; clone size: NA; D gene: TRBD2; CDR3 DNA: TGCGCCAGCAGCCCTCAAATTGGACTAGCTCCCTACAATGAGCAGTTCTTC; CDR3 protein: CASSPQIGLAPYNEQFF
J gene: TRBJ2-7; V gene: TRBV7-9; clone size: NA; D gene: NA; CDR3 DNA: TGTGCCAGCAGCAGACGACAGGGAGGCGAGCAGTACTTC; CDR3 protein: CASSRRQGGEQYF
J gene: TRBJ2-3; V gene: TRBV18; clone size: NA; D gene: NA; CDR3 DNA: TGTGCCAGCTCACCCGGGGGGACATACACAGATACGCAGTATTTT; CDR3 protein: CASSPGGTYTDTQYF
J gene: TRBJ1-5; V gene: TRBV28; clone size: NA; D gene: TRBD1; CDR3 DNA: TGTGCCAGCCTCCGACAGGGGGCTGGTCAGCCCCAGCATTTT; CDR3 protein: CASLRQGAGQPQHF
J gene: TRBJ1-3; V gene: TRBV5-1; clone size: NA; D gene: NA; CDR3 DNA: TGCGCCAGCAGCGGCACAGATGGAAACACCATATATTTT; CDR3 protein: CASSGTDGNTIYF
J gene: TRBJ2-4; V gene: TRBV11-2; clone size: NA; D gene: NA; CDR3 DNA: TGTGCCAGCAGCCGGACAATAGCCAAAAACATTCAGTACTTC; CDR3 protein: CASSRTIAKNIQYF
J gene: TRBJ2-7; V gene: TRBV7-9; clone size: NA; D gene: TRBD1; CDR3 DNA: TGTGCCAGCAGCTTAGTAATTGGACAGGTCCTTGCCTACGAGCAGTACTTC; CDR3 protein: CASSLVIGQVLAYEQYF
J gene: TRBJ1-6; V gene: TRBV5-1; clone size: NA; D gene: NA; CDR3 DNA: TGCGCCAGCAGCTTGGTTCCCGGGGGTAGATATTCACCCCTCCACTTT; CDR3 protein: CASSLVPGGRYSPLHF
J gene: TRBJ2-3; V gene: TRBV2; clone size: NA; D gene: TRBD1; CDR3 DNA: TGTGCCAGCAGTGAGGACAGGGGGGTTAACACAGATACGCAGTATTTT; CDR3 protein: CASSEDRGVNTDTQYF
J gene: TRBJ1-6; V gene: TRBV28; clone size: NA; D gene: NA; CDR3 DNA: TGTGCCAGCAGTTTACCGCGGGGCAGGAGCTCCTATAATTCACCCCTCCACTTT; CDR3 protein: CASSLPRGRSSYNSPLHF
J gene: TRBJ1-1; V gene: TRBV18; clone size: few; D gene: NA; CDR3 DNA: TGTGCCAGCTCACCACCTCGGAGGACTGAAGCTTTCTTT; CDR3 protein: CASSPPRRTEAFF
J gene: TRBJ2-7; V gene: TRBV6-4; clone size: NA; D gene: TRBD1; CDR3 DNA: TGTGCCAGCAGTGACTCGAAACAGGGGTTATACGAGCAGTACTTC; CDR3 protein: CASSDSKQGLYEQYF
J gene: TRBJ2-6; V gene: TRBV27; clone size: NA; D gene: NA; CDR3 DNA: TGTGCCAGCAGTTTATTACAGGAGATTTACTCTGGGGCCAACGTCCTGACTTTC; CDR3 protein: CASSLLQEIYSGANVLTF
J gene: TRBJ2-5; V gene: TRBV7-9; clone size: NA; D gene: TRBD2; CDR3 DNA: TGTGCCAGCAGCGTGGGACTAGCGGAGGAGTACCAAGAGACCCAGTACTTC; CDR3 protein: CASSVGLAEEYQETQYF
J gene: TRBJ2-4; V gene: TRBV9; clone size: NA; D gene: NA; CDR3 DNA: TGTGCCAGCAGCGCGGCCGGGACACTAAACATTCAGTACTTC; CDR3 protein: CASSAAGTLNIQYF
J gene: TRBJ1-5; V gene: TRBV5-1; clone size: NA; D gene: NA; CDR3 DNA: TGCGCCAGCAGTCGGGGGACGAATAGCAATCAGCCCCAGCATTTT; CDR3 protein: CASSRGTNSNQPQHF
J gene: TRBJ2-3; V gene: TRBV25-1; clone size: NA; D gene: NA; CDR3 DNA: TGTGCCAGCAGTGGACAGGCTAGCACAGATACGCAGTATTTT; CDR3 protein: CASSGQASTDTQYF
J gene: TRBJ1-4; V gene: TRBV4-2; clone size: NA; D gene: NA; CDR3 DNA: TGTGCCAGCAGCGGGGCTGGGGATGAAAAACTGTTTTTT; CDR3 protein: CASSGAGDEKLFF
J gene: TRBJ2-4; V gene: TRBV2; clone size: NA; D gene: NA; CDR3 DNA: TGTGCCCGCCAATTTACAGGGTTTGCCAAAAACATTCAGTACTTC; CDR3 protein: CARQFTGFAKNIQYF
J gene: TRBJ1-1; V gene: TRBV19; clone size: NA; D gene: TRBD1; CDR3 DNA: TGTGCCAGTAGTATTCAGGGGGCCCTGAACACTGAAGCTTTCTTT; CDR3 protein: CASSIQGALNTEAFF
J gene: TRBJ2-2; V gene: TRBV9; clone size: NA; D gene: TRBD2; CDR3 DNA: TGTGCCAGCAGCGTCAGGTCGGGAGGGCCTGGAAGCACCGGGGAGCTGTTTTTT; CDR3 protein: CASSVRSGGPGSTGELFF
J gene: TRBJ2-7; V gene: TRBV19; clone size: NA; D gene: TRBD1; CDR3 DNA: TGTGCCAGTAGTGCCCAACAGGGGGCTAGTGTGTACGAGCAGTACTTC; CDR3 protein: CASSAQQGASVYEQYF
J gene: TRBJ2-6; V gene: TRBV21-1; clone size: NA; D gene: NA; CDR3 DNA: TGTGCCAGCGGTAGGACAGGGGGCTGTGGGGCCAACGTCCTGACTTTC; CDR3 protein: CASGRTGGCGANVLTF
J gene: TRBJ1-6; V gene: TRBV2; clone size: NA; D gene: NA; CDR3 DNA: TGTGCCACCTGTAGGACAGCGGTCAATTCACCCCTCCACTTT; CDR3 protein: CATCRTAVNSPLHF
J gene: TRBJ1-2; V gene: TRBV30; clone size: NA; D gene: NA; CDR3 DNA: TGTGCCTGGAGGGACACTGCCATTGACTATGGCTACACCTTC; CDR3 protein: CAWRDTAIDYGYTF
J gene: TRBJ2-5; V gene: TRBV9; clone size: NA; D gene: TRBD2; CDR3 DNA: TGTGCCAGCAGCCACGGACTAGCGGGAGGGCGGGAGACCCAGTACTTC; CDR3 protein: CASSHGLAGGRETQYF
J gene: TRBJ2-7; V gene: TRBV7-3; clone size: few; D gene: NA; CDR3 DNA: TGTGCCAGCAGCTTAGGCAGGGGTACCTACGAGCAGTACTTC; CDR3 protein: CASSLGRGTYEQYF
J gene: TRBJ1-6; V gene: TRBV19; clone size: NA; D gene: TRBD1; CDR3 DNA: TGTGCCACCCAGGGGGTCCTAAATTCACCCCTCCACTTT; CDR3 protein: CATQGVLNSPLHF
J gene: TRBJ2-1; V gene: TRBV7-2; clone size: once; D gene: NA; CDR3 DNA: TGTGCCAGCAGCTTGGCCCCGTTTGGTGAGCAGTTCTTC; CDR3 protein: CASSLAPFGEQFF
J gene: TRBJ2-7; V gene: TRBV29-1; clone size: NA; D gene: NA; CDR3 DNA: TGCAGCGTCTTAGCCCCGATAAGCCGTAGCGAGCAGTACTTC; CDR3 protein: CSVLAPISRSEQYF
J gene: TRBJ2-7; V gene: TRBV11-3; clone size: NA; D gene: TRBD1; CDR3 DNA: TGTGCCAGCAGCTTAAGGGGACAGGGTTCCCACGAGCAGTACTTC; CDR3 protein: CASSLRGQGSHEQYF
J gene: TRBJ1-1; V gene: TRBV5-6; clone size: NA; D gene: TRBD1; CDR3 DNA: TGTGCCAGCAGCACCCGACAGGGGGCAGCTTTCTTT; CDR3 protein: CASSTRQGAAFF
J gene: TRBJ2-3; V gene: TRBV7-6; clone size: few; D gene: NA; CDR3 DNA: TGTGCCAGCAGCTTCTCGTCGAGCACGGTAGATACGCAGTATTTT; CDR3 protein: CASSFSSSTVDTQYF
J gene: TRBJ1-2; V gene: TRBV30; clone size: NA; D gene: NA; CDR3 DNA: TGTGCCTGGAGCCCGGGACAAGAAACTTATGGCTACACCTTC; CDR3 protein: CAWSPGQETYGYTF
J gene: TRBJ1-4; V gene: TRBV19; clone size: NA; D gene: NA; CDR3 DNA: TGTGCCAGTAGTCCAATGCCGGCGGGGGAAAAACTGTTTTTT; CDR3 protein: CASSPMPAGEKLFF
J gene: TRBJ2-1; V gene: TRBV2; clone size: NA; D gene: NA; CDR3 DNA: TGTGCCAGCAGCCCTCTTAGAGGCTCCTACAATGAGCAGTTCTTC; CDR3 protein: CASSPLRGSYNEQFF
J gene: TRBJ1-4; V gene: TRBV6-5; clone size: NA; D gene: NA; CDR3 DNA: TGTGCCAGCAGTTACGGTCAGGGGCGAGAAAAACTGTTTTTT; CDR3 protein: CASSYGQGREKLFF
J gene: TRBJ1-6; V gene: TRBV6-5; clone size: NA; D gene: NA; CDR3 DNA: TGTGCCAGCAGTTACTCGTTGTACGGGAATAATTCACCCCTCCACTTT; CDR3 protein: CASSYSLYGNNSPLHF
J gene: TRBJ1-1; V gene: TRBV7-9; clone size: once; D gene: TRBD1; CDR3 DNA: TGTGCCAGCAGCTTAACAGGGGTGAGGACTGAAGCTTTCTTT; CDR3 protein: CASSLTGVRTEAFF
J gene: TRBJ2-7; V gene: TRBV5-8; clone size: NA; D gene: NA; CDR3 DNA: TGTGCCAGCAGCTTAGACAGAGGCGGGAAACAGTACTTC; CDR3 protein: CASSLDRGGKQYF
J gene: TRBJ2-7; V gene: TRBV27; clone size: NA; D gene: TRBD2; CDR3 DNA: TGTGCCAGCAGCCAAACTAGCGGGAGGACCTACGAGCAGTACTTC; CDR3 protein: CASSQTSGRTYEQYF
J gene: TRBJ2-7; V gene: TRBV4-2; clone size: NA; D gene: TRBD2; CDR3 DNA: TGTGCCAGCTCCGGGACTATCTCCTACGAGCAGTACTTC; CDR3 protein: CASSGTISYEQYF
J gene: TRBJ1-4; V gene: TRBV11-3; clone size: few; D gene: TRBD1; CDR3 DNA: TGTGCCAGCAGCCCCCGGGACAGACCTAATGAAAAACTGTTTTTT; CDR3 protein: CASSPRDRPNEKLFF
J gene: TRBJ1-3; V gene: TRBV7-2; clone size: NA; D gene: NA; CDR3 DNA: TGTGCCAGCAGCTTAGCTGGTACAAACGGAAACACCATATATTTT; CDR3 protein: CASSLAGTNGNTIYF
J gene: TRBJ2-3; V gene: TRBV6-4; clone size: NA; D gene: TRBD1; CDR3 DNA: TGTGCCAGCAGTGCGGACAGGGCAGATACGCAGTATTTT; CDR3 protein: CASSADRADTQYF
J gene: TRBJ2-3; V gene: TRBV9; clone size: NA; D gene: TRBD2; CDR3 DNA: TGTGCCAGCAGCCGAGCGGGAGTTGTCACAGATACGCAGTATTTT; CDR3 protein: CASSRAGVVTDTQYF
J gene: TRBJ1-6; V gene: TRBV3-1/TRBV3-2; clone size: NA; D gene: TRBD1; CDR3 DNA: TGTGCCAGCAGCCAAGGGGGGACAGAAGAATCACCCCTCCACTTT; CDR3 protein: CASSQGGTEESPLHF
J gene: TRBJ1-4; V gene: TRBV7-9; clone size: NA; D gene: TRBD1; CDR3 DNA: TGTGCCAGCAGCCTATTAGGGACAGGGACTAATGAAAAACTGTTTTTT; CDR3 protein: CASSLLGTGTNEKLFF
J gene: TRBJ1-6; V gene: TRBV5-1; clone size: NA; D gene: NA; CDR3 DNA: TGCGCCAGCAGCTTGGGACAGACCCCAAATTCACCCCTCCACTTT; CDR3 protein: CASSLGQTPNSPLHF
J gene: TRBJ2-6; V gene: TRBV7-9; clone size: once; D gene: NA; CDR3 DNA: TGTGCCAGCAGCTTAGCGCTCGGCAGGGTAGGATTTGGGGCCAACGTCCTGACTTTC; CDR3 protein: CASSLALGRVGFGANVLTF
J gene: TRBJ2-7; V gene: TRBV3-1/TRBV3-2; clone size: NA; D gene: NA; CDR3 DNA: TGTGCCAGCAGCCAGGCGACGGGAAAGATCTACGAGCAGTACTTC; CDR3 protein: CASSQATGKIYEQYF
J gene: TRBJ1-4; V gene: TRBV18; clone size: NA; D gene: NA; CDR3 DNA: TGTGCCAGCTCAGGGACTACAAAGCAGGGATCTAATGAAAAACTGTTTTTT; CDR3 protein: CASSGTTKQGSNEKLFF